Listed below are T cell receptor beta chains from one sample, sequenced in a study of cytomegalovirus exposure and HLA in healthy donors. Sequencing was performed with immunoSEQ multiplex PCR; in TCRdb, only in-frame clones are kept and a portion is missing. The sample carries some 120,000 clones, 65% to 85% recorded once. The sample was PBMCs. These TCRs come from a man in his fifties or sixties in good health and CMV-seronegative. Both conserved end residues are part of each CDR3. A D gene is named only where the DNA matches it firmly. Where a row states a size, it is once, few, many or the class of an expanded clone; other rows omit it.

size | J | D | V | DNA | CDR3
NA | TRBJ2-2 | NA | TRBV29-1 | TGCAGCGGGTCCGGGACAAACACCGGGGAGCTGTTTTTT | CSGSGTNTGELFF
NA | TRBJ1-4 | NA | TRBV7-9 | TGTGCCAGCAGCCCCCGACAGGCGCCTAATGAAAAACTGTTTTTT | CASSPRQAPNEKLFF
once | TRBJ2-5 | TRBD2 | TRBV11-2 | TGTGCCAGCAGCCTCATAGGACTAGCGGGGGGCCAAGAGACCCAGTACTTC | CASSLIGLAGGQETQYF
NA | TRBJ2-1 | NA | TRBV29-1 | TGCAGCGTTGAAACCGCGGGCCCGTCCTACAATGAGCAGTTCTTC | CSVETAGPSYNEQFF
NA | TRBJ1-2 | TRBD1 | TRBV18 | TGTGCCAGCTCACGGGTACAGGGGACTTACTATGGCTACACCTTC | CASSRVQGTYYGYTF
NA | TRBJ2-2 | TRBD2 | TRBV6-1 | TGTGCCAGCAGGAGCCTAGCGGTCAGCACCGGGGAGCTGTTTTTT | CASRSLAVSTGELFF
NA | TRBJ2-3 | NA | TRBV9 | TGTGCCAGCAGCGTAGCGGGGGACTCCTCTAGCACAGATACGCAGTATTTT | CASSVAGDSSSTDTQYF
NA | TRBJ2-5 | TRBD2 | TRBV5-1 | TGCGCCAGCAGCCCCTCAGGGCGGGAGACGGGGGAGACCCAGTACTTC | CASSPSGRETGETQYF
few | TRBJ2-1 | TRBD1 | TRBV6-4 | TGTGCCAGCAGCTCCGGGACAGGGCCCTACAATGAGCAGTTCTTC | CASSSGTGPYNEQFF
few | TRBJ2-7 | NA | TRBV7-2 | TGTGCCAGCAGCTCCGGGACACACTACGAGCAGTACTTC | CASSSGTHYEQYF
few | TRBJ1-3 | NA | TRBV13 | TGTGCCAGCAGCTTAGGCGAGGGTGAGTCAGGAAACACCATATATTTT | CASSLGEGESGNTIYF
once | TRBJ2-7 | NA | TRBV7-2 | TGTGCCAGCAGCTTAGAAAGGGGCCACGAGCAGTACTTC | CASSLERGHEQYF
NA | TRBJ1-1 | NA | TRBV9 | TGTGCCAGCAGCGAGAGCGGGGGAGGGAAGACTGAAGCTTTCTTT | CASSESGGGKTEAFF
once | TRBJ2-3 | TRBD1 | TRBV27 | TGTGCCAGCAGTTTAGGGACAGGCACAGATACGCAGTATTTT | CASSLGTGTDTQYF
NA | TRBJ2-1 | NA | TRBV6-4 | TGTGCCAGCAGTGACCACAGGGAAGCTGAGCAGTTCTTC | CASSDHREAEQFF
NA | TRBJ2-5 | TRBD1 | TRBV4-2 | TGTGCCAGCAGCCGCCGGACAGGAGAGACCCAGTACTTC | CASSRRTGETQYF
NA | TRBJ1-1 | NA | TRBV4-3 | TGCGCCAGCAGCCCCACTTCGGGTGGACACGCTTTCTTT | CASSPTSGGHAFF
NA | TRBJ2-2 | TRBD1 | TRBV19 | TGTGCCAGTGCGGGACAGGGAAACACCGGGGAGCTGTTTTTT | CASAGQGNTGELFF
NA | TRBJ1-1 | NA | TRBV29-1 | TGCAGCGTTGTCTACACTGAAGCTTTCTTT | CSVVYTEAFF
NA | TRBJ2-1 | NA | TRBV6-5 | TGTGCCAGCAGTACGACAGGCAACAATGAGCAGTTCTTC | CASSTTGNNEQFF
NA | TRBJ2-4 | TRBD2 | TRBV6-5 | TGTGCCAGCAGAGTTCGCGGGGGCAAAAACATTCAGTACTTC | CASRVRGGKNIQYF
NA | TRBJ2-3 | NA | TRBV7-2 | TGTGCCAGCAGCTTACAGGGGTTAGCTTGGGATACGCAGTATTTT | CASSLQGLAWDTQYF
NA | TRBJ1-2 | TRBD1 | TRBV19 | TGTGCCAGTAGCCCGGGACAGGGCCCTGGCTACACCTTC | CASSPGQGPGYTF
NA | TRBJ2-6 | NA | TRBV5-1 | TGCGCCAGCAGCCACCGGGACACATTCTTACCTGGGGCCAACGTCCTGACTTTC | CASSHRDTFLPGANVLTF
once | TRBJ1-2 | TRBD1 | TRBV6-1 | TGTGCCAGCAGTGAAGACAGGGGGCGTTATGGCTACACCTTC | CASSEDRGRYGYTF
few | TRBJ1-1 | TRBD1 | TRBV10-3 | TGTGCCACCCGGGACAGGGACCCGAACACTGAAGCTTTCTTT | CATRDRDPNTEAFF
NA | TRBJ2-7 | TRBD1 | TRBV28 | TGTGCCAGCAGCGCGACCAGACAGGGGCGCTACGAGCAGTACTTC | CASSATRQGRYEQYF
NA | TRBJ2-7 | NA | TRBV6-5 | TGTGCCAGCAGTTACCTAGCGACCACCTACGAGCAGTACTTC | CASSYLATTYEQYF
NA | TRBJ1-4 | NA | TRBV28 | TGTGCCAGCATTCCGGGAGGGAAGAGTGAAAAACTGTTTTTT | CASIPGGKSEKLFF
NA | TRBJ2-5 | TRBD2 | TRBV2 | TGTGCCAGCAGAGGGACTAGCAGCGGGACCCAGTACTTC | CASRGTSSGTQYF
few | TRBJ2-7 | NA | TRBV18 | TGTGCCAGCTCACAATCACAGGGTGAACCCTACGAGCAGTACTTC | CASSQSQGEPYEQYF
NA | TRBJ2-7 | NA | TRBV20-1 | TGCAGTGCTAGAGTCAGGCACGAGCAGTACTTC | CSARVRHEQYF